These 30 T cell receptor beta chains came from one sample sequenced in a study of blood T cell repertoires in COVID-19 (dated by TCRdb to the early 2020s). Library preparation employed the immunoSEQ multiplex PCR assay. In TCRdb, the immuneACCESS table is reduced to in-frame sequences with V and J assigned. These tables do not hold every clone; where another copy was compared, an unresolved V gene accounts for under half, and the others remain unexplained. Across this sample there are more than 110,000 clones, with about 88% seen only once. The top ten clonotypes cover about 5.8% of the sample. Sample: peripheral blood. The receptors stem from a human donor in a cohort sampled during active COVID-19.

The CDR3 reads CATSRDLQTNTEAFF. Written as DNA, the CDR3 is TGTGCCACCAGCAGAGATTTACAGACGAACACTGAAGCTTTCTTT. The rearrangement links TRBV15 to TRBJ1-1; unclear D gene. The germline gives CDR1 LNHNV, CDR2 YYDKDF (reference sequence). CDR3 size: 15 residues. Trimming stripped 0 bases from V and 1 base from J, with 9 bases between. Combining the CDR3 with reference TRBV15 and TRBJ1-1 gives the whole variable domain DAMVIQNPRYQVTQFGKPVTLSCSQTLNHNVMYWYQQKSSQAPKLLFHYYDKDFNNEADTPDNFQSRRPNTSFCFLDIRSPGLGDTAMYLCATSRDLQTNTEAFFGQGTRLTVV.

The chain combines TRBV21-1 with TRBJ2-3; the table's D call of TRBD1 was not tested on the DNA. TRBV21-1 is given as a pseudogene. The CDR3 length is 16 residues. CDR3 amino acids: CASSKMDRETRDTQYF. In DNA, the CDR3 is TGTGCCAGCAGCAAAATGGACAGGGAGACCCGGGATACGCAGTATTTT.

Of note for this clone: In the same sample, other DNA sequences code for this CDR3. The chain combines TRBV12-3 or TRBV12-4 with TRBJ2-5, with 7 positions matching TRBD1. The CDR3 runs 13 residues. J was trimmed by 4 bases and V by 3 bases; bases with no gene match: 2. The CDR3 sequence: CASSLRGLETQYF. The CDR3 DNA reads as TGTGCCAGCAGTTTGAGGGGGCTAGAGACCCAGTACTTC.

The rearrangement links TRBV1 to TRBJ2-2; TRBD2, the table's D call, lacks a check against the DNA. TRBV1 corresponds to a pseudogene. The CDR3 spans 19 residues. The CDR3 nucleotides read TGCACCAGCAGCGCAAGGGAGGTTAGCGGGAGAACTCACACCGGGGAGCTGTTTTTT. It specifies CTSSAREVSGRTHTGELFF.

DNA for the CDR3: TGTGCCACCAGCAGCGGAGGTGGAGGCGCAGATACGCAGTATTTT. It encodes CATSSGGGGADTQYF. The chain recombines TRBV15 with TRBJ2-3; possibly TRBD2 for D (5 bases). Per the germline V gene, CDR1 is LNHNV and CDR2 is YYDKDF (reference sequence). The V end was cut by 3 bases, the J end by 4 bases, with 14 bases between. The CDR3 spans 15 residues.

Comment on this clone: At the DNA level, this CDR3 is encoded by other sequences in the same sample as well. The chain has TRBV9 and TRBJ2-7; D may be TRBD2 (6 bases). V shed 4 bases and J shed 2 bases, with 10 bases lying between them. The CDR3 extends over 13 amino acids. Germline assignment: CDR1 SGDLS and CDR2 YYNGEE. CDR3 protein: CASSPRGTYEQYF. The CDR3 DNA reads as TGTGCCAGCAGCCCCCGCGGGACCTACGAGCAGTACTTC.

This chain joins TRBV7-9 and TRBJ1-4, with 9 nucleotides matching TRBD1. The CDR3 spans 16 residues. V shed 5 bases and J 8 bases; nucleotides not matched to a gene: 12. Germline V CDR1 and CDR2: SEHNR, FQNEAQ (reference sequence). The DNA for the CDR3 is TGTGCCAGCAGCCTAAACAGGGGGCAGTTCAGAGAAAAACTGTTTTTT. It yields the protein CASSLNRGQFREKLFF.

The chain has TRBV20-1 and TRBJ2-5; D uncertain. Germline V gene sequence: CDR1 DFQATT, CDR2 SNEGSKA (reference sequence). V gave up 6 bases and J gave up 5 bases, with 10 bases separating them. This CDR3 comprises 11 residues. CDR3 region: CSACSRETQYF. The DNA of the CDR3 is TGCAGTGCATGTTCGAGGGAGACCCAGTACTTC.

This clone is a singleton in its sample. The J gene is TRBJ1-2, the V gene TRBV27; D is possibly TRBD1 (5 bases). Trimming removed 2 bases from V and 2 bases from J, with 9 bases in between. The germline V gene encodes CDR1 MNHEY and CDR2 SMNVEV (reference sequence). CDR3 size: 14 residues. The CDR3 here is CASSLTGSNYGYTF. In nucleotides, the CDR3 is TGTGCCAGCAGTTTAACAGGTTCGAACTATGGCTACACCTTC.

DNA for the CDR3: TGTGCCAGCAGCCAAGAAGGGGACTATCGAGGCTACACCTTC. Residues: CASSQEGDYRGYTF. The rearrangement joins TRBV14 to TRBJ1-2, with D perhaps TRBD1 (5 bases). The CDR3 extends over 14 amino acids. CDR1 and CDR2 from the germline V gene are SGHDN and FVKESK. Deletions cut 0 bases from V and 8 bases from J, with 13 bases between.

The V call is TRBV2, the J call TRBJ2-1, with TRBD2 as a possible D gene (5 bases). Trimming left V 7 bases short and J 2 bases short, with 15 bases between. There are 15 residues in the CDR3. Germline V gene data show CDR1 as SNHLY and CDR2 as FYNNEI. CDR3 in DNA: TGTGCCAGCAATGGTGTGGGGAGCACCTACAATGAGCAGTTCTTC. Its translation: CASNGVGSTYNEQFF.

This chain uses TRBV6-6 with TRBJ1-1, with 9 bases that match TRBD1. V shed 4 bases, J shed 4 bases, and the junction held 7 bases outside the gene matches. This CDR3 region has 15 residues. Germline CDR1 reads MNHNY; CDR2 reads SVGAGI (reference sequence). The CDR3 sequence: CASSSPRQGVTEAFF. The CDR3 DNA reads TGTGCCAGCAGTTCCCCCCGACAGGGGGTCACTGAAGCTTTCTTT.

This clone was detected only once. The J gene is TRBJ2-5, the V gene TRBV7-6, with TRBD2 as a possible D gene (6 bases). V was cut by 5 bases and J by 7 bases, with 20 bases left in between. This CDR3 has 15 residues. Germline V gives CDR1 SGHVS, CDR2 FNYEAQ. The CDR3 bases are TGTGCCAGCAGCCCCGGGAGCAGCCCGCAGGGGACCCAGTACTTC. Translated: CASSPGSSPQGTQYF.

The chain employs TRBV4-1 and TRBJ2-3; D gene ambiguous. Trimming took 4 bases from V and 2 from J, leaving 13 bases between them. Germline loops: CDR1 MGHRA, CDR2 YSYEKL. The CDR3 has 15 amino acids. The CDR3 is CASSPTPVDTDTQYF. CDR3 DNA: TGCGCCAGCAGCCCAACCCCTGTAGACACAGATACGCAGTATTTT.

The rearrangement joins TRBV2 to TRBJ1-1, with D possibly matching TRBD1 (5 bases). The CDR3 covers 15 residues. CDR1 and CDR2 from the germline V gene are SNHLY and FYNNEI. The ends were cut back, 10 bases at V and 0 bases at J, with 18 bases in the middle. CDR3 DNA: TGTGCCATTAACCTCCGACAGTACATGAACACTGAAGCTTTCTTT. Translation gives CAINLRQYMNTEAFF.

The V gene is TRBV2, the J gene TRBJ2-1, with 10 bases lining up with TRBD2. This CDR3 region has 15 residues. The germline V gene encodes CDR1 SNHLY and CDR2 FYNNEI. The J segment lost 2 bases and the V segment lost 9 bases, leaving 7 bases of the junction unmatched. The CDR3 DNA sequence: TGTGCCAGTATCTTAGCGGGGGGAGCCTACAATGAGCAGTTCTTC. Translated: CASILAGGAYNEQFF.

V and J are TRBV6-1 and TRBJ2-7, with D unclear. Germline V gene lookup returns CDR1 MNHNS and CDR2 SASEGT. The germline V and J ends were trimmed by 1 base and 3 bases, with 10 bases remaining between them. The CDR3 is 14 residues long. The chain's CDR3 is CASSEVGTFYEQYF. In DNA form, the CDR3 reads TGTGCCAGCAGTGAAGTGGGCACATTCTACGAGCAGTACTTC.

V gene TRBV11-2 combines with J gene TRBJ2-7, with D perhaps matching TRBD1 (6 bases). The CDR3 consists of 12 residues. The germline V gene has CDR1 SGHAT and CDR2 FQNNGV. Trimming left V 2 bases short and J 6 bases short, with 8 bases between. CDR3 region: CASSLIRGEQYF. CDR3 bases: TGTGCCAGCAGCTTAATCAGGGGCGAGCAGTACTTC.

This clone was counted only a few times. The chain joins TRBV10-2 to TRBJ2-7; the D gene is possibly TRBD2 (5 bases). V lost 6 bases and J lost 4, with 13 bases in between. The CDR3 is 13 residues long. Germline CDR1 reads WSHSY; CDR2 reads SAAADI. The CDR3 is CASSGVIGYEQYF. For the CDR3, the DNA is TGCGCCAGCAGCGGGGTGATAGGGTACGAGCAGTACTTC.

The rearrangement joins TRBV19 to TRBJ1-1, with 8 bases fitting TRBD1. The CDR3 covers 15 residues. The trim removed 1 base at V and 7 bases at J, leaving 8 bases unmatched. CDR1 is LNHDA and CDR2 is SQIVND in the germline V gene (reference sequence). The CDR3 coding sequence is TGTGCCAGTAGTATAGTCCTCAGGGGGCTTGATGAAGCTTTCTTT. Its translation is CASSIVLRGLDEAFF.

The genes are TRBV10-3 and TRBJ2-7; D is perhaps TRBD1 (6 bases). Germline assignment: CDR1 ENHRY and CDR2 SYGVKD. The V and J ends lost 0 bases and 2 bases respectively, with 20 bases between them. This CDR3 spans 18 amino acids. This chain's CDR3 is CAISESRSSGDTTYEQYF. The DNA of the CDR3 is TGTGCCATCAGTGAGTCGAGAAGTTCAGGGGACACTACCTACGAGCAGTACTTC.

This chain links TRBV6-1 with TRBJ2-1, with 13 positions matching TRBD2. The CDR3 length is 18 residues. V trimming: 0 bases; J trimming: 6 bases; junction bases outside the gene matches: 8. Germline V CDR1 and CDR2: MNHNS, SASEGT. CDR3 residues: CASSEARLAGGILNEQFF. The CDR3 DNA is TGTGCCAGCAGTGAAGCCCGACTAGCGGGGGGAATCCTCAATGAGCAGTTCTTC.

The chain recombines TRBV28 with TRBJ1-2; 10 bases are a match to TRBD1. The germline gives CDR1 MDHEN, CDR2 SYDVKM. This CDR3 spans 15 amino acids. V shed 6 bases, J shed 3 bases, and the junction held 7 bases outside the gene matches. CDR3 sequence reads: CASSPDRGPDYGYTF. The CDR3 bases are TGTGCCAGCAGCCCCGACAGGGGGCCCGACTATGGCTACACCTTC.

The chain uses TRBV3-1 (or the pseudogene TRBV3-2) and TRBJ2-1; D perhaps matches TRBD2 (7 bases). V lost 3 bases and J lost 4, with 19 bases in between. The CDR3 extends over 17 amino acids. Germline V gene lookup returns CDR1 LGHDT and CDR2 YNNKEL (reference sequence). The CDR3 loop reads CASSHPRGRGPYNEQFF. Here the CDR3 DNA reads TGTGCCAGCAGCCACCCACGGGGGCGGGGGCCTTACAATGAGCAGTTCTTC.

The chain recombines TRBV4-2 with TRBJ2-1, with 7 bases fitting TRBD2. CDR1 is LGHNA, CDR2 YNFKEQ, per germline. V lost 0 bases to trimming and J lost 10 bases; unmatched junction nucleotides: 3. The CDR3 totals 13 residues. The CDR3 is CASSQEMGLEQFF. Here the CDR3 DNA reads TGTGCCAGCAGCCAAGAGATGGGACTAGAGCAGTTCTTC.

The chain is built from TRBV5-6 and TRBJ1-2; the D gene is possibly TRBD1 (6 bases). Trimming removed 4 bases at V and 4 bases at J, with 11 bases between. CDR1 is SGHDT, CDR2 YYEEEE, per germline. The CDR3 consists of 13 residues. Here the CDR3 reads CASSPGQRYGYTF. CDR3 in DNA: TGTGCCAGCAGCCCTGGACAGCGCTATGGCTACACCTTC.

The chain combines TRBV7-2 with TRBJ2-1; TRBD1 is a possible D gene (5 bases). The CDR3 is 13 amino acids. The V gene's germline CDR1 is SGHTA and CDR2 FQGNSA. Trimming removed 5 bases at V and 5 bases at J, with 10 bases between. The CDR3 sequence is CASSPDTNNEQFF. CDR3 sequence (DNA): TGTGCCAGCAGCCCGGACACAAACAATGAGCAGTTCTTC.

This clone was observed a few times. CDR3 nucleotides: TGTGCCAGCAGCAAATATAGCGGGGGGGCCTACAATGAGCAGTTCTTC. It translates to CASSKYSGGAYNEQFF. The rearrangement uses TRBV27 and TRBJ2-1, with 11 bases fitting TRBD2. CDR3 length equals 16 residues. V lost 6 bases to trimming and J lost 2 bases; unmatched junction nucleotides: 6. CDR1 and CDR2 (germline): MNHEY, SMNVEV (reference sequence).

The J gene is TRBJ2-3, the V gene TRBV3-1 (or the pseudogene TRBV3-2); the D gene is possibly TRBD2 (6 bases). Germline V CDR1 and CDR2: LGHDT, YNNKEL (reference sequence). The CDR3 runs to 15 residues. With 2 bases removed from V and 3 bases from J, the gap between germline ends came to 12 bases. The CDR3 DNA reads as TGTGCCAGCAGCCAACGGGTAGCGGTTACAGATACGCAGTATTTT. Its translation: CASSQRVAVTDTQYF.

The chain couples TRBV29-1 to TRBJ2-5; D gene unclear. V gave up 6 bases and J gave up 5 bases, with 7 bases separating them. Per the germline V gene, CDR1 is SQVTM and CDR2 is ANQGSEA. The CDR3 runs to 10 residues. The CDR3 DNA sequence: TGCAGCGTACACGGGGAGACCCAGTACTTC. Its translation: CSVHGETQYF.